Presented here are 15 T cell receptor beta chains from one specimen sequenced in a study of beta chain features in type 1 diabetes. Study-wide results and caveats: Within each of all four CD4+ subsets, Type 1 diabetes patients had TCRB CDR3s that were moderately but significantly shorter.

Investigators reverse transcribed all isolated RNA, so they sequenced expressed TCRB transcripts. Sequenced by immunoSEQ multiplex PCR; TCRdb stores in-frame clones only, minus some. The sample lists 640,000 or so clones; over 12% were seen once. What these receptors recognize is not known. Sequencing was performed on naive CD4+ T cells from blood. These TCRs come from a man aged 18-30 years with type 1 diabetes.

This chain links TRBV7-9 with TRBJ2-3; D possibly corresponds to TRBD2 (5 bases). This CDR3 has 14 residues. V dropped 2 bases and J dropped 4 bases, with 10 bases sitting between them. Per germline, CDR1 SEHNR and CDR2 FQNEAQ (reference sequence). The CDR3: CASSLNSVPDTQYF. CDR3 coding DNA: TGTGCCAGCAGCTTAAATAGCGTGCCAGATACGCAGTATTTT. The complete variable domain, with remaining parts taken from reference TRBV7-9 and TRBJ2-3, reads DTGVSQNPRHKITKRGQNVTFRCDPISEHNRLYWYRQTLGQGPEFLTYFQNEAQLEKSRLLSDRFSAERPKGSFSTLEIQRTEQGDSAMYLCASSLNSVPDTQYFGPGTRLTVL.

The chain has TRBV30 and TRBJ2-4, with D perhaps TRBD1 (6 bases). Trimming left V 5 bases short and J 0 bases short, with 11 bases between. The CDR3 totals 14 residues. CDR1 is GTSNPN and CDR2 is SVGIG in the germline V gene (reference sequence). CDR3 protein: CAWGGRVAKNIQYF. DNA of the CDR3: TGTGCCTGGGGGGGCCGGGTAGCCAAAAACATTCAGTACTTC.

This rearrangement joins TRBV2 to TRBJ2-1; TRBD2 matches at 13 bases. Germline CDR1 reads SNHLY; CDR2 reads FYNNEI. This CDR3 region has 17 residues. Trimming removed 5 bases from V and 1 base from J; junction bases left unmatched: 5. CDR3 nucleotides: TGTGCCAGCAGTAACAGACTAGCGGGAGGATCCTACAATGAGCAGTTCTTC. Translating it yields CASSNRLAGGSYNEQFF.

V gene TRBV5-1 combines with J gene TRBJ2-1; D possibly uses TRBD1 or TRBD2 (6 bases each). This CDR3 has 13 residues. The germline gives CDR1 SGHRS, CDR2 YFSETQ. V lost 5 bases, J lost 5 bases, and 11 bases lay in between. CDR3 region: CASSRRDNNEQFF. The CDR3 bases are TGCGCCAGCAGTAGGCGGGACAACAATGAGCAGTTCTTC.

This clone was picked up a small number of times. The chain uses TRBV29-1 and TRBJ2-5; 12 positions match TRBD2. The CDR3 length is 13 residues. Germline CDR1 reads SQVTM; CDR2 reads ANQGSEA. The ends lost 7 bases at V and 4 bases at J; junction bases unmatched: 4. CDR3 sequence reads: CSGQGLAGETQYF. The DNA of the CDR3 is TGCAGCGGGCAGGGACTAGCGGGAGAGACCCAGTACTTC.

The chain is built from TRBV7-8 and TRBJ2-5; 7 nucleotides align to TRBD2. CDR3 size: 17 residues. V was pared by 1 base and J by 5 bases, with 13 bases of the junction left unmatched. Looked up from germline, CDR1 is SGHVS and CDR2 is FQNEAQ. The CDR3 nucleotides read TGTGCCAGCAGCTTAGGGTTCCGGCCGGCGGGGGAGGAGACCCAGTACTTC. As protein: CASSLGFRPAGEETQYF.

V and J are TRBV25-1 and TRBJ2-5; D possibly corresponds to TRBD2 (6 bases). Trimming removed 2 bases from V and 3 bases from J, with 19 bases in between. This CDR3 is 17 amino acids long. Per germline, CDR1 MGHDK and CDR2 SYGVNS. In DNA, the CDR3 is TGTGCCAGCAGTGAAATGTTTGGAGGGCCCAAGGAAGAGACCCAGTACTTC. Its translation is CASSEMFGGPKEETQYF. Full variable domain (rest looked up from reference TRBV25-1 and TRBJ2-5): EADIYQTPRYLVIGTGKKITLECSQTMGHDKMYWYQQDPGMELHLIHYSYGVNSTEKGDLSSESTVSRIRTEHFPLTLESARPSHTSQYLCASSEMFGGPKEETQYFGPGTRLLVL.

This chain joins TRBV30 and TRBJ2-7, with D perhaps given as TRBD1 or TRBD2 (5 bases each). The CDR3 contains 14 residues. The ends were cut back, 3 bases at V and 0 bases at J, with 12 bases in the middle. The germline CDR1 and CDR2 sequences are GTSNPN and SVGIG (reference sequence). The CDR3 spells CAWSVWGSSYEQYF. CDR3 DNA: TGTGCCTGGAGCGTCTGGGGGAGCTCCTACGAGCAGTACTTC.

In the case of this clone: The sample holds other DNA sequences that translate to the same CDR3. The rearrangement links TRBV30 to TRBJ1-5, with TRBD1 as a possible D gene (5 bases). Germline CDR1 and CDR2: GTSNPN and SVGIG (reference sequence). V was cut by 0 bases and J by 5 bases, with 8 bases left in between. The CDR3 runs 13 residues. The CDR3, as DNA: TGTGCCTGGAGTGTTGGGGGGGATCAGCCCCAGCATTTT. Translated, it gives CAWSVGGDQPQHF.

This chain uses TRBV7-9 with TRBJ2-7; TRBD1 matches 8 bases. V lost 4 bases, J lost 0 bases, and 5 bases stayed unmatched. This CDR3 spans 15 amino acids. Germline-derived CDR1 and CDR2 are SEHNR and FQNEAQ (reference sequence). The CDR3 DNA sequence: TGTGCCAGCAGCTCGCAGGGGGCAGTCTCCTACGAGCAGTACTTC. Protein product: CASSSQGAVSYEQYF.

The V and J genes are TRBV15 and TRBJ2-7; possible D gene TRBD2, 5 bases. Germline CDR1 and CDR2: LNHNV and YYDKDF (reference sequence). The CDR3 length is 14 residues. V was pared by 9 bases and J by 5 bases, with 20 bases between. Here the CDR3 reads CATRTGSPGDEQYF. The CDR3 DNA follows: TGTGCCACTCGGACGGGGTCCCCCGGCGACGAGCAGTACTTC.

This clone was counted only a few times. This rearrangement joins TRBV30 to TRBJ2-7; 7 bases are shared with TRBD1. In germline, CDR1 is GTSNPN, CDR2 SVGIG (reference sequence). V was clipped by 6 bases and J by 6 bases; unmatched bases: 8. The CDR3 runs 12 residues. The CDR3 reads CACSTGSAEQYF. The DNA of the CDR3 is TGTGCCTGCTCGACAGGGTCTGCCGAGCAGTACTTC.

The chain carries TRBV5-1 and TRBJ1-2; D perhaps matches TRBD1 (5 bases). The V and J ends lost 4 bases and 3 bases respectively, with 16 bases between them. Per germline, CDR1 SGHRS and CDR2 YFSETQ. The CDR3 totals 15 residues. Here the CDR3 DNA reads TGCGCCAGCAGCCGAGGGGACGGGAACTACTATGGCTACACCTTC. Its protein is CASSRGDGNYYGYTF.

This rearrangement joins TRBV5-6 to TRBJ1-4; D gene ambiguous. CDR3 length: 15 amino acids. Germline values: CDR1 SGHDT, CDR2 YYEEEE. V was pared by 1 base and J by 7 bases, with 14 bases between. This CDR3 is CASSLLSAGSEKLFF. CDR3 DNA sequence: TGTGCCAGCAGCTTGTTATCGGCGGGGAGTGAAAAACTGTTTTTT.

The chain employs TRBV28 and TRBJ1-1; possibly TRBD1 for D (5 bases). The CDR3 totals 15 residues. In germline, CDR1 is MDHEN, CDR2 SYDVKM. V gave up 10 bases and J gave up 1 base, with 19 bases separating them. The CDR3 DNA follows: TGTGCCACCATAGAGGGGAGGGCCGGGAACACTGAAGCTTTCTTT. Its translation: CATIEGRAGNTEAFF.